Each of the 21 T cell receptor beta chains below was sequenced from the same sample in a study of T cell responses to AZD1222 COVID-19 vaccine. The repertoire was sequenced with immunoSEQ multiplex PCR; TCRdb's copy has only in-frame clones and lacks some. The profile shows 140,000 to 150,000 clones, 90% to 95% of them singletons. The source material was peripheral blood, sampled on day 0 of AZD1222 vaccination. The receptors originated from an adult in good health.

This clone was seen only a few times. The DNA for the CDR3 is TGTGCCAGCAGTCCCGGGACAGGAGGTGGGAACACTGAAGCTTTCTTT. This gives the protein CASSPGTGGGNTEAFF. The chain recombines TRBV6-4 with TRBJ1-1; 8 positions agree with TRBD1. The CDR3 is 16 amino acids. The V segment lost 5 bases and the J segment 1 base; nucleotides outside the gene matches: 9. Germline V gene data show CDR1 as MRHNA and CDR2 as SNTAGT.

This chain connects TRBV2 to TRBJ2-7; 9 nucleotides line up with TRBD1. The CDR3 is 14 amino acids. Trimming took 7 bases from V and 1 from J; bases not matched to a gene: 5. Germline CDR1 SNHLY, CDR2 FYNNEI. The CDR3, as DNA: TGTGCCAGCATTGGGACAGGGTCTTCCTACGAGCAGTACTTC. Translating it yields CASIGTGSSYEQYF.

The V gene is TRBV4-2, the J gene TRBJ2-7; D is perhaps TRBD1 or TRBD2 (5 bases each). In germline, CDR1 is LGHNA, CDR2 YNFKEQ. V gave up 4 bases and J gave up 0 bases, with 13 bases separating them. The CDR3 is made up of 15 amino acids. In DNA form, the CDR3 reads TGTGCCAGCAGCCCAAGAGGGGCCTCCTCCTACGAGCAGTACTTC. This gives the protein CASSPRGASSYEQYF.

The rearrangement links TRBV5-1 to TRBJ2-1, with 7 bases lining up with TRBD2. V lost 5 bases and J lost 7; bases outside the gene matches: 6. Germline loops: CDR1 SGHRS, CDR2 YFSETQ. The CDR3 is made up of 13 amino acids. DNA of the CDR3: TGCGCCAGCAGGTGGGGAGGGGATAATGAGCAGTTCTTC. Translated: CASRWGGDNEQFF.

This clone came up once. V usage is TRBV28 and J usage is TRBJ2-1; D call uncertain. Germline loops: CDR1 MDHEN, CDR2 SYDVKM. This CDR3 is 12 amino acids long. V gave up 4 bases and J gave up 8 bases, with 9 bases separating them. The CDR3 region has the DNA TGTGCCAGCAGTTCTCTGTTGTATGAGCAGTTCTTC. Translating gives CASSSLLYEQFF.

The chain couples TRBV6-5 to TRBJ2-1; D uncertain. The CDR3 has 13 amino acids. V lost 0 bases and J lost 6, with 6 bases in between. Looked up from germline, CDR1 is MNHEY and CDR2 is SVGAGI. CDR3 region: CASSYSESNEQFF. CDR3 bases: TGTGCCAGCAGTTACTCGGAGAGCAATGAGCAGTTCTTC.

The rearrangement links TRBV29-1 to TRBJ2-1; no firm D call. Looked up from germline, CDR1 is SQVTM and CDR2 is ANQGSEA. The ends were cut back, 4 bases at V and 0 bases at J, with 7 bases in the middle. The CDR3 extends over 13 amino acids. CDR3 coding DNA: TGCAGCGTTGGAGCCTACTCCTACAATGAGCAGTTCTTC. The encoded protein is CSVGAYSYNEQFF.

The rearrangement links TRBV5-1 to TRBJ1-3, with 7 bases aligning to TRBD1. The CDR3 is 14 residues long. Trimming at V came to 4 bases and at J to 2 bases, leaving 3 bases not matched to a gene. Germline values: CDR1 SGHRS, CDR2 YFSETQ. As DNA, the CDR3 is TGCGCCAGCAGCCAGACAGGGACTGGAAACACCATATATTTT. It translates to CASSQTGTGNTIYF.

The chain has TRBV7-6 and TRBJ2-2, with 9 positions matching TRBD1. Germline V lookup: CDR1 SGHVS, CDR2 FNYEAQ. The CDR3 sequence is 17 residues long. The ends lost 5 bases at V and 4 bases at J; junction bases unmatched: 11. CDR3 nucleotides: TGTGCCAGCAGCGTAATGACAGGGGGGTTTGGCACCGGGGAGCTGTTTTTT. It codes for CASSVMTGGFGTGELFF.

This clone was counted a single time. This rearrangement joins TRBV4-3 to TRBJ1-4; 7 bases fit TRBD1. The CDR3 is 15 amino acids. V gave up 2 bases and J gave up 8 bases; unmatched junction bases: 8. Germline values: CDR1 LGHNA, CDR2 YSLEER. The CDR3: CASSQLTGRSEKLFF. DNA for the CDR3: TGCGCCAGCAGCCAACTGACAGGGAGAAGCGAAAAACTGTTTTTT.

The genes are TRBV7-8 and TRBJ2-7; D may correspond to TRBD1 or TRBD2 (5 bases each). This CDR3 contains 15 residues. V gave up 1 base and J gave up 6 bases, with 16 bases separating them. The germline V gene encodes CDR1 SGHVS and CDR2 FQNEAQ. The DNA of the CDR3 is TGTGCCAGCAGCTTAGATGGGGGAACGGTAAGCGAGCAGTACTTC. Residues: CASSLDGGTVSEQYF.

The chain carries TRBV19 and TRBJ1-6, with D possibly matching TRBD1 (6 bases). The V gene lost 3 bases and the J gene lost 7 bases, with 7 bases spanning the gap. This CDR3 comprises 13 residues. Germline-derived CDR1 and CDR2 are LNHDA and SQIVND (reference sequence). As DNA, the CDR3 is TGTGCCAGTAGTATCCAGGGGAATTCACCCCTCCACTTT. Amino acid sequence: CASSIQGNSPLHF.

This clone was found once. This chain uses TRBV5-4 with TRBJ1-6, with unresolved D. Per the germline V gene, CDR1 is SGHNT and CDR2 is YYREEE (reference sequence). This CDR3 has 14 residues. V lost 0 bases to trimming and J lost 9 bases, with 10 bases between them. The CDR3 here is CASSLDKELSPLHF. The CDR3 DNA is TGTGCCAGCAGCTTGGACAAGGAGCTTTCACCCCTCCACTTT.

This clone was counted a few times. The chain uses TRBV5-1 and TRBJ2-3; 9 positions match TRBD2. V shed 3 bases and J 5 bases; nucleotides not matched to a gene: 10. From germline, CDR1 is SGHRS and CDR2 YFSETQ. The CDR3 covers 16 residues. The CDR3 loop is CASSSRGSGSLDTQYF. CDR3 sequence (DNA): TGCGCCAGCAGCTCCCGGGGTAGCGGGAGTTTAGATACGCAGTATTTT.

The chain employs TRBV12-5 and TRBJ2-1; TRBD2 matches at 11 bases. Trimming removed 9 bases from V and 4 bases from J; junction bases left unmatched: 5. The germline V gene has CDR1 LGHNT and CDR2 FRNRAP. The CDR3 is 14 residues long. The CDR3 DNA follows: TGTGCTAGCGGAACTAGCGGGAGTTACAATGAGCAGTTCTTC. Protein: CASGTSGSYNEQFF. The full variable domain, completed using reference TRBV12-5 and TRBJ2-1, is DARVTQTPRHKVTEMGQEVTMRCQPILGHNTVFWYRQTMMQGLELLAYFRNRAPLDDSGMPKDRFSAEMPDATLATLKIQPSEPRDSAVYFCASGTSGSYNEQFFGPGTRLTVL.

V and J are TRBV5-1 and TRBJ2-7; D not certain. Germline V gives CDR1 SGHRS, CDR2 YFSETQ. The CDR3 contains 13 residues. Trimming stripped 0 bases from V and 6 bases from J, with 10 bases between. The CDR3, as DNA: TGCGCCAGCAGCTTGGCCGATCAGGCCGAGCAGTACTTC. Its protein product is CASSLADQAEQYF.

The chain employs TRBV15 and TRBJ2-1; TRBD2 matches at 12 bases. In germline, CDR1 is LNHNV, CDR2 YYDKDF (reference sequence). CDR3 length equals 15 residues. The junction had 3 bases not matched to a gene; V was cut back by 5 bases and J by 4 bases. The CDR3 here is CATSDGTSGYNEQFF. Written as DNA, the CDR3 is TGTGCCACCAGCGATGGGACTAGCGGGTACAATGAGCAGTTCTTC.

The rearrangement joins TRBV6-1 to TRBJ1-1; D not certain. CDR1 is MNHNS and CDR2 is SASEGT in the germline V gene. The CDR3 is made up of 15 amino acids. Trimming removed 3 bases from V and 1 base from J, with 12 bases in between. The CDR3 is CASSDPLWRNTEAFF. CDR3 nucleotide sequence: TGTGCCAGCAGTGACCCCCTATGGAGGAACACTGAAGCTTTCTTT.

The chain links TRBV11-2 to TRBJ1-2, with D unresolved. The length of the CDR3 is 17 residues. Germline assignment: CDR1 SGHAT and CDR2 FQNNGV. Trimming removed 0 bases at V and 8 bases at J, with 22 bases between. The CDR3 DNA is TGTGCCAGCAGCTTAGATCGAAACCCTGTGGTATCTGGCGGCTACACCTTC. This sequence encodes CASSLDRNPVVSGGYTF.

The V gene is TRBV27, the J gene TRBJ1-2; 11 nucleotides agree with TRBD1. Germline lookup yields CDR1 MNHEY and CDR2 SMNVEV (reference sequence). The CDR3 is made up of 14 amino acids. V lost 4 bases, J lost 8 bases, and 6 bases stayed unmatched. CDR3 nucleotide sequence: TGTGCCAGCAGTTCGGACAGGGGGCGAGACGGCTACACCTTC. It is translated as CASSSDRGRDGYTF.

The chain joins TRBV19 to TRBJ1-2, with 11 bases identical to TRBD1. Germline-derived CDR1 and CDR2 are LNHDA and SQIVND (reference sequence). The V segment lost 2 bases and the J segment 5 bases; nucleotides outside the gene matches: 4. The CDR3 spans 15 residues. CDR3 region: CASSITGQGVYGYTF. The CDR3 DNA reads as TGTGCCAGTAGTATAACGGGACAGGGGGTGTATGGCTACACCTTC.